The clone carrying this T cell receptor (beta chain) was seen many times. What it binds is unknown. The entry originates in a study of neurological immune-mediated disorders. Indicated time point: longitudinal time-point 1 (baseline). It was by 5'RACE with 10-nucleotide random UMIs that the cDNA was made. TCRdb processed the 5' RACE reads anew with MiXCR; each CDR3 protein has one entry. There are fewer than 55,000 distinct CDR3 sequences in the sample; about 9.1% occur only once, and about 1.6% lies in the top ten. Study-wide findings and caveats: While HTLV-1-associated myelopathy showed the greatest TCR clonal expansion, multiple sclerosis showed the least, falling below healthy controls.

The sequence was obtained from a woman between 40 and 50 years old in good health. The sample consisted of PBMCs.

The CDR3 DNA reads TGTGCCAGCAGCTGGGACAGGGACTATGGCTACACCTTC. Translation gives CASSWDRDYGYTF. V and J are TRBV6-5 and TRBJ1-2; the match to TRBD1 covers 9 bases. The V and J ends lost 6 bases and 3 bases, in that order; junction bases with no gene match: 2. The CDR3 loop spans 13 amino acids. Germline values: CDR1 MNHEY, CDR2 SVGAGI.